The 14 T cell receptor beta chains reported below all come from one sample, sequenced in a study of tissue T cells after allogeneic stem cell transplantation. Some clones are missing from TCRdb's copy, which holds only in-frame ones; the method was immunoSEQ multiplex PCR. This table holds 6,800 or so clones, 55% to 75% found once. The sample consisted of blood. These TCRs come from a female BALB/c mouse in good health. Mice of this strain are of MHC haplotype H2-d.

In regard to this clone: Gene and germline names: mouse. The read ends 1 residue before the CDR3 terminus; that terminus is restored from the germline J gene. V usage is TRBV13-3 and J usage is TRBJ1-2; 10 positions agree with TRBD1. Germline loops: CDR1 NNHDY, CDR2 SYVADS. V gave up 3 bases and J gave up 10 bases; unmatched junction bases: 6. This CDR3 spans 13 amino acids. CDR3 DNA, as far as it was read: TGTGCCAGCAGTGGCCCGACAGGGGGCCGCTACACC. It yields the protein CASSGPTGGRYT. The CDR3 as a whole reads CASSGPTGGRYTF.

As concerns this clone: Germline and genes here are mouse. The DNA ends 1 residue before the CDR3 does, and the rest of the CDR3 is filled in from the germline J gene. The gene calls are TRBV29 and TRBJ1-4, with a tentative D call TRBD1 (6 bases). V was cut by 0 bases and J by 0 bases, with 11 bases left in between. Germline CDR1 and CDR2: MSHET and SYDVDS. The CDR3 is made up of 17 amino acids. The CDR3 is CASSLSTGQISNERLFF. The CDR3 bases that were read are TGTGCTAGCAGTTTATCCACGGGACAAATTTCCAACGAAAGATTATTT.

This clone was seen a handful of times. These gene names are mouse names. The observed sequence ends 1 residue before the CDR3 terminus, with the missing tail filled in from the germline J gene. V is TRBV30 and J is TRBJ2-7; tentative D call: TRBD1 (6 bases). V was clipped by 5 bases and J by 7 bases, with 12 bases between them. CDR1 is SQVVS and CDR2 is ANEGSEA in the germline V gene. CDR3 length: 11 residues. This chain's CDR3 is CSSSTGREQYF. CDR3 DNA, as far as it was read: TGTAGTTCTTCTACAGGGAGGGAACAGTAC.

The sample holds one count of this clone. These gene names are mouse names. Read sequence stops 1 residue before the CDR3 end, and the germline J gene provides the missing end. The chain joins TRBV13-1 to TRBJ1-4; TRBD1 aligns across 11 bases. This CDR3 region has 16 residues. The trim removed 1 base at V and 6 bases at J, leaving 5 bases unmatched. Germline CDR1 is NSHNY and CDR2 is SYGAGN. CDR3 DNA, as far as it was read: TGTGCCAGCAGTGATCGGACAGGGGGCGGGGACGAAAGATTATTT. This encodes CASSDRTGGGDERLF. The entire CDR3 sequence reads CASSDRTGGGDERLFF.

About this clone: Gene names denote mouse genes. The read gets to within 1 residue of the CDR3 end, and the germline J gene fills in the rest. This sequence joins TRBV13-1 and TRBJ2-2; TRBD1 is a possible D gene (6 bases). Trimming removed 3 bases from V and 1 base from J, with 10 bases in between. Germline V lookup: CDR1 NSHNY, CDR2 SYGAGN. This CDR3 is 15 amino acids long. The CDR3 region is CASSGPTGNTGQLYF. The CDR3 bases that were read are TGTGCCAGCAGTGGTCCGACAGGAAACACCGGGCAGCTCTAC.

Regarding this clone: Gene names and germline match the mouse. CDR3 DNA, as far as it was read: TGTGCCAGCAGCTCCTGGGGGGTTGCAGAAACGCTGTAT. Translation gives CASSSWGVAETLY. The whole CDR3 sequence is CASSSWGVAETLYF. The V and J genes are TRBV4 and TRBJ2-3, with 8 bases lining up with TRBD2. The read stops 1 residue short of the end of the CDR3; the missing end is completed from the germline J gene. Germline CDR1 reads LGHDT; CDR2 reads YNNKQL (reference sequence). The CDR3 is made up of 14 amino acids. The trim removed 4 bases at V and 2 bases at J, leaving 2 bases unmatched.

To note about this clone: Gene labels here are mouse ones. Coverage ceases 1 residue before the CDR3 finishes, and the germline J gene fills in the end. V usage is TRBV4 and J usage is TRBJ2-3; TRBD2 agrees at 12 bases. Trimming removed 6 bases from V and 0 bases from J; junction bases left unmatched: 4. CDR1 is LGHDT and CDR2 is YNNKQL in the germline V gene (reference sequence). The CDR3 totals 16 residues. CDR3 sequence: CASRGLGGFSAETLYF. CDR3 bases read: TGTGCCAGCAGGGGACTGGGGGGCTTTAGTGCAGAAACGCTGTAT.

In its sample, this clone was seen a few times. The germline and genes are mouse ones. The sequenced fragment ends 1 residue before the CDR3 boundary, so the rest is inferred from the germline J gene. The chain employs TRBV13-2 and TRBJ2-7; D remains unclear. V was shortened by 2 bases and J by 0 bases, with 9 bases between the two germline ends. This CDR3 contains 14 residues. From germline, CDR1 is NNHNN and CDR2 SYGAGS (reference sequence). CDR3: CASGEDYSSYEQYF. CDR3 DNA, as far as it was read: TGTGCCAGCGGTGAAGACTATAGCTCCTATGAACAGTAC.

To note about this clone: Gene names denote mouse genes. The read ends 1 residue shy of where the CDR3 ends; the end is completed using the germline J gene. The gene calls are TRBV1 and TRBJ2-1; TRBD1 matches at 11 bases. V lost 0 bases and J lost 1; bases outside the gene matches: 2. Germline-derived CDR1 and CDR2 are NSQYPW and LRSPGD (reference sequence). The CDR3 runs to 17 residues. CDR3 DNA (partial): TGCACCTGCAGTGCAGATGGGACAGGGGGGAACTATGCTGAGCAGTTC. Its protein is CTCSADGTGGNYAEQF. Given in full, the CDR3 is CTCSADGTGGNYAEQFF.

As to this clone: The listed genes are named as in mouse. The missing CDR3 end, 1 residue past where the read stops, is filled in from the germline J gene. This rearrangement joins TRBV4 to TRBJ2-2; D gene ambiguous. V lost 6 bases to trimming and J lost 1 base, with 6 bases between them. The germline V gene has CDR1 LGHDT and CDR2 YNNKQL (reference sequence). CDR3 length: 13 amino acids. CDR3 sequence reads: CASSSQNTGQLYF. CDR3 DNA (partial): TGTGCCAGCAGTAGCCAAAACACCGGGCAGCTCTAC.

As concerns this clone: The germline and genes are mouse ones. The CDR3 is cut off 1 residue early in the read; its end comes from the germline J gene. The rearrangement uses TRBV20 and TRBJ1-4; 7 bases are a match to TRBD1. J was trimmed by 2 bases and V by 0 bases; bases with no gene match: 0. Germline V gene sequence: CDR1 GFQATS, CDR2 STVNSAI. This CDR3 is built from 14 residues. The CDR3 DNA, read in part, is TGTGGTGCTAGGGACAGGGGGTCCAACGAAAGATTATTT. Its translation is CGARDRGSNERLF. The CDR3, in full, reads CGARDRGSNERLFF.

This clone was detected once. Gene names are mouse gene names. Read coverage stops 1 residue before the CDR3 terminus; the germline J gene supplies the remainder. V gene TRBV13-3 combines with J gene TRBJ2-1, with 10 bases matching TRBD2. CDR1 and CDR2 from the germline V gene are NNHDY and SYVADS. The CDR3 is 16 residues long. V lost 0 bases, J lost 4 bases, and 4 bases stayed unmatched. The CDR3 reads CASSDAPGGAYAEQFF. Incomplete CDR3 DNA: TGTGCCAGCAGTGATGCCCCTGGGGGGGCGTATGCTGAGCAGTTC.

This clone came up a few times. Gene names are mouse gene names. The read terminates 1 residue ahead of where the CDR3 ends, so the germline J gene completes it. The rearrangement joins TRBV29 to TRBJ2-7, with TRBD2 identical over 9 bases. Germline CDR1 MSHET, CDR2 SYDVDS. Germline trimming cut 3 bases from V and 3 bases from J; bases unmatched to any gene: 3. The CDR3 consists of 14 residues. Partial CDR3 DNA: TGTGCTAGCAGTTTGGCTGGGGGGGGCTATGAACAGTAC. Protein product: CASSLAGGGYEQY. The complete CDR3 protein is CASSLAGGGYEQYF.

Turning to this clone: Mouse germline and gene names are used. Partial CDR3 DNA: TGTGCCAGCGGTGATGCAGTGGGGACAACTAGTGCAGAAACGCTGTAT. Translation: CASGDAVGTTSAETLY. The full CDR3 sequence reads CASGDAVGTTSAETLYF. This rearrangement joins TRBV13-2 to TRBJ2-3, with a weak D call TRBD1 (6 bases). The sequenced fragment ends 1 residue before the CDR3 boundary, so the rest is inferred from the germline J gene. CDR1 is NNHNN and CDR2 is SYGAGS in the germline V gene (reference sequence). V was pared by 0 bases and J by 0 bases, with 14 bases between. The CDR3 is 17 residues long.